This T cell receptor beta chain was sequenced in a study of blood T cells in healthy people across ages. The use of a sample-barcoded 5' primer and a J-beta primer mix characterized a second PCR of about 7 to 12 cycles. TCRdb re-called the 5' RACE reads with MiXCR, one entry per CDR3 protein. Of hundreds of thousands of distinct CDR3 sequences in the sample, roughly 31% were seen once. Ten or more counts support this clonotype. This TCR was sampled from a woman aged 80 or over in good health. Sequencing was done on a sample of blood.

The CDR3 DNA reads as TGTGCCAGCAGCTTAGAAGGTGGGTCGGGGAATCAGCCCCAGCATTTT. Translation: CASSLEGGSGNQPQHF. This sequence joins TRBV11-2 and TRBJ1-5; no firm D call. The CDR3 covers 16 residues. With 0 bases removed from V and 4 bases from J, the gap between germline ends came to 13 bases. Looked up from germline, CDR1 is SGHAT and CDR2 is FQNNGV.